This entry lists 8 T cell receptor beta chains sequenced from one sample in a study of cytomegalovirus exposure and HLA in healthy donors. The study ran its PCR with 60 Vbeta and 13 Jbeta primers. Only in-frame clones appear in the TCRdb table, and some are missing; sequencing was by immunoSEQ multiplex PCR. Of around 55,000 clones in the sample, about 69% were seen once. The specimen was PBMCs. These receptors all come from a man between 40 and 49 years old in good health and CMV-seropositive.

V and J are TRBV6-5 and TRBJ2-1, with 8 nucleotides matching TRBD1. The V segment lost 6 bases and the J segment 10 bases; nucleotides outside the gene matches: 8. This CDR3 spans 13 amino acids. Per germline, CDR1 MNHEY and CDR2 SVGAGI. DNA of the CDR3: TGTGCCAGCAGCCAAGGACAGGGACGGGAGCAGTTCTTC. Amino acid sequence: CASSQGQGREQFF.

This clone occurred a few times. V usage is TRBV12-5 and J usage is TRBJ1-2, with D possibly TRBD1 on 6 matching bases. Germline CDR1 reads LGHNT; CDR2 reads FRNRAP. There are 14 residues in the CDR3. The germline V and J ends were trimmed by 5 bases and 4 bases, with 14 bases remaining between them. The CDR3 nucleotides read TGTGCTAGTGGTGTAACAGGGTCAGGCTATGGCTACACCTTC. As protein: CASGVTGSGYGYTF.

The chain links TRBV5-1 to TRBJ1-1; D possibly corresponds to TRBD1 (6 bases). CDR1 is SGHRS, CDR2 YFSETQ, per germline. Trimming removed 4 bases from V and 5 bases from J, with 12 bases in between. The CDR3 has 13 amino acids. The CDR3 spells CASSLQGSTEAFF. The CDR3 nucleotides read TGCGCCAGCAGCCTACAGGGATCGACTGAAGCTTTCTTT. The entire variable domain, with the rest obtained from reference TRBV5-1 and TRBJ1-1, is as follows: KAGVTQTPRYLIKTRGQQVTLSCSPISGHRSVSWYQQTPGQGLQFLFEYFSETQRNKGNFPGRFSGRQFSNSRSEMNVSTLELGDSALYLCASSLQGSTEAFFGQGTRLTVV.

DNA for the CDR3: TGCGCCAGCAGCTTGGGACTAGCGAGGACCCAGTACTTC. Translation gives CASSLGLARTQYF. This chain connects TRBV5-1 to TRBJ2-5; TRBD2 agrees at 8 bases. Germline CDR1 reads SGHRS; CDR2 reads YFSETQ. This CDR3 is built from 13 residues. The V and J ends lost 0 bases and 7 bases, in that order; junction bases with no gene match: 2.

The chain links TRBV27 to TRBJ2-7; 9 bases are a match to TRBD2. The trim removed 4 bases at V and 7 bases at J, leaving 20 bases unmatched. This CDR3 has 18 residues. Germline CDR1 MNHEY, CDR2 SMNVEV (reference sequence). Here the CDR3 DNA reads TGTGCCAGCAGTTCATTAGCGGGGGTGCGGGTCCCGGCACGGGAGCAGTACTTC. Encoded protein: CASSSLAGVRVPAREQYF.

This clone has more than one count but fewer than ten. This chain connects TRBV5-1 to TRBJ1-2; a possible D gene is TRBD1 (6 bases). This CDR3 spans 16 amino acids. The germline V gene has CDR1 SGHRS and CDR2 YFSETQ. V lost 0 bases and J 2 bases, leaving 14 bases between the germline ends. This CDR3 reads CASSLDGGGQNYGYTF. The CDR3 bases are TGCGCCAGCAGCTTGGATGGGGGCGGGCAGAACTATGGCTACACCTTC.

V usage is TRBV10-1 and J usage is TRBJ1-1; D is possibly TRBD1 (6 bases). V was shortened by 0 bases and J by 2 bases, with 16 bases between the two germline ends. Germline V gene sequence: CDR1 WNHNN, CDR2 SYGVQD (reference sequence). The CDR3 covers 17 residues. The CDR3 DNA is TGCGCCAGCAGTGAGTCGCGGCTGTTGGGGGCCAACACTGAAGCTTTCTTT. It codes for CASSESRLLGANTEAFF.

V and J are TRBV19 and TRBJ2-7, with 7 bases matching TRBD1. The CDR3 length is 13 residues. V dropped 6 bases and J dropped 2; count of bases not matched to a gene: 4. Per germline, CDR1 LNHDA and CDR2 SQIVND (reference sequence). The CDR3 sequence is CASSPQGAYEQYF. For the CDR3, the DNA is TGTGCCAGTAGCCCCCAGGGGGCCTACGAGCAGTACTTC.